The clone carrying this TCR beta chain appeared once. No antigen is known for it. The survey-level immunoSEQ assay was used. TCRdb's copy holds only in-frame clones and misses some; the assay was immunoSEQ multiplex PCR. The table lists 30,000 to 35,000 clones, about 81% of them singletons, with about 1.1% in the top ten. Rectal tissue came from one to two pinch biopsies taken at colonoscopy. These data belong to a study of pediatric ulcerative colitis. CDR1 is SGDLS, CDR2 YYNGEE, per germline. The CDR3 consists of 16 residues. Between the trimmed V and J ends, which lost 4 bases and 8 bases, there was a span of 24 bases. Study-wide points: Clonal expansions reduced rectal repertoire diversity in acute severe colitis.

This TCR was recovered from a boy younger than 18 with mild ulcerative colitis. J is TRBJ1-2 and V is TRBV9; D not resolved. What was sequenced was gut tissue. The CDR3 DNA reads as TGTGCCAGCAGCCCGCACGGAGAAGTAGGACGGGAAGGCTACACCTTC. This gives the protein CASSPHGEVGREGYTF.